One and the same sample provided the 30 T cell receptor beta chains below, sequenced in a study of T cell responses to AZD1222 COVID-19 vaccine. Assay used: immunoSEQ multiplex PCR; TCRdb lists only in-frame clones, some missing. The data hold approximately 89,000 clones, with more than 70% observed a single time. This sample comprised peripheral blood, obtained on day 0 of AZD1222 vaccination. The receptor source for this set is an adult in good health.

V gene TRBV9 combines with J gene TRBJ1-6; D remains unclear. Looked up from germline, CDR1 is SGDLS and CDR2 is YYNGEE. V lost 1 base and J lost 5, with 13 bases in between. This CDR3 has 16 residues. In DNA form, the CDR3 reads TGTGCCAGCAGCGTAAAAGGAGGGAGGAATAATTCACCCCTCCACTTT. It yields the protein CASSVKGGRNNSPLHF.

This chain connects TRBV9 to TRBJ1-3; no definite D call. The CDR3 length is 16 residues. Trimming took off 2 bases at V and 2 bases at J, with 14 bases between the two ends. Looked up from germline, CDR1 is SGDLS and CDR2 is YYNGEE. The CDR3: CASSVSVGETGNTIYF. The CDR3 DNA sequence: TGTGCCAGCAGCGTTAGCGTGGGTGAAACTGGAAACACCATATATTTT.

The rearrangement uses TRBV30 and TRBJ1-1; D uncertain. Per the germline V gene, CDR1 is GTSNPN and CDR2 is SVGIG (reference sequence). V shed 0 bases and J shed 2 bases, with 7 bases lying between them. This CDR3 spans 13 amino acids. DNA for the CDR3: TGTGCCTGGAGTGTTTCGAGCAACACTGAAGCTTTCTTT. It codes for CAWSVSSNTEAFF.

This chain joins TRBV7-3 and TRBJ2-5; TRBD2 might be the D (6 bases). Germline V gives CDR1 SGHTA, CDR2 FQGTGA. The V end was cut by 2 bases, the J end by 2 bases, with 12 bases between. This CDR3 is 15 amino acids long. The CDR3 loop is CASSLVGTVQETQYF. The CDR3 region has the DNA TGTGCCAGCAGCTTAGTTGGGACTGTACAAGAGACCCAGTACTTC. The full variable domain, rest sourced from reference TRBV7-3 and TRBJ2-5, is GAGVSQTPSNKVTEKGKYVELRCDPISGHTALYWYRQSLGQGPEFLIYFQGTGAADDSGLPNDRFFAVRPEGSVSTLKIQRTERGDSAVYLCASSLVGTVQETQYFGPGTRLLVL.

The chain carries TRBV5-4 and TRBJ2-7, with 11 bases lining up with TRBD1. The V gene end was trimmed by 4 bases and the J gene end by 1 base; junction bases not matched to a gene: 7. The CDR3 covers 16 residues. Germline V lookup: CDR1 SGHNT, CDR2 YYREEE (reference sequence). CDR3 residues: CASSPPGQGVSYEQYF. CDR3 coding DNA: TGTGCCAGCAGCCCTCCGGGACAGGGGGTTTCCTACGAGCAGTACTTC.

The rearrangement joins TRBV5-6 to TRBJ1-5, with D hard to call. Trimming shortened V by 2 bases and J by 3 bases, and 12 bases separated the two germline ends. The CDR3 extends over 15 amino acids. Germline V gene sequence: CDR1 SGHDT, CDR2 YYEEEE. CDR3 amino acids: CASSLGGRYNQPQHF. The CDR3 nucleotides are TGTGCCAGCAGCTTAGGTGGCAGGTACAATCAGCCCCAGCATTTT.

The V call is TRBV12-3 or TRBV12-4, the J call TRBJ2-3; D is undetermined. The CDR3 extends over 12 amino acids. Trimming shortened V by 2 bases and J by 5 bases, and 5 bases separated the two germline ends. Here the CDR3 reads CASSLTGDTQYF. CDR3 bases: TGTGCCAGCAGTTTAACCGGAGATACGCAGTATTTT.

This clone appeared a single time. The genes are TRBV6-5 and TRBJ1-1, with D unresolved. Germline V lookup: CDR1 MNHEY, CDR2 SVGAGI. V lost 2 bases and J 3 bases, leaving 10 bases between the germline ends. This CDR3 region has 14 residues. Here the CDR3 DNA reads TGTGCCAGCAGTTACGAGGAGACTGACACTGAAGCTTTCTTT. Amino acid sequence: CASSYEETDTEAFF.

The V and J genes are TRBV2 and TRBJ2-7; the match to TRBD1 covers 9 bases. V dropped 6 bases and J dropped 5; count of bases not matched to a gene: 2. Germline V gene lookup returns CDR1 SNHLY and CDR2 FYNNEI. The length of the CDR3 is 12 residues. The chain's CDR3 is CASRGQGDEQYF. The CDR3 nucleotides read TGTGCCAGCAGGGGACAGGGAGACGAGCAGTACTTC.

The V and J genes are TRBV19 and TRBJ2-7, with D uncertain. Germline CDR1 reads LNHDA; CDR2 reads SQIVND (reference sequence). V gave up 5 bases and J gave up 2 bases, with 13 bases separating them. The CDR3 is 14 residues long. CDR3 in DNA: TGTGCCAGTAGTCGTCTCCCGGGCCCCTACGAGCAGTACTTC. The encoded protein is CASSRLPGPYEQYF.

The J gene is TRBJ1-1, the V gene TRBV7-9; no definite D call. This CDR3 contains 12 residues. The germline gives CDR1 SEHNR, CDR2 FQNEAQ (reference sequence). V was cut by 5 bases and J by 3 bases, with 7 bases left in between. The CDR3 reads CASSLSHTEAFF. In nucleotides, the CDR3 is TGTGCCAGCAGCCTTTCCCACACTGAAGCTTTCTTT.

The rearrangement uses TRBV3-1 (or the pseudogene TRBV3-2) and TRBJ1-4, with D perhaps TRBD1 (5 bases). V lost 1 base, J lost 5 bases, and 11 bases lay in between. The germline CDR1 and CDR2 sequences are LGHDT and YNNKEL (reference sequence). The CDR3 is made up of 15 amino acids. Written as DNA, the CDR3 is TGTGCCAGCAGCCAAGGGGGGGGAGCGAATGAAAAACTGTTTTTT. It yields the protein CASSQGGGANEKLFF.

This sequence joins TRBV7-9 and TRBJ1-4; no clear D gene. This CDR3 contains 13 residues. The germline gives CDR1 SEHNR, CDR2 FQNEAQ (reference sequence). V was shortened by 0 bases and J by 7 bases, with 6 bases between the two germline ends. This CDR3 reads CASSLAASEKLFF. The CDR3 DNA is TGTGCCAGCAGCTTAGCGGCAAGTGAAAAACTGTTTTTT.

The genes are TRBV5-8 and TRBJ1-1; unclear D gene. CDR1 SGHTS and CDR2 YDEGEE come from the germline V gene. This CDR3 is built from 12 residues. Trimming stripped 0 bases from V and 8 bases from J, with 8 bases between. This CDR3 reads CASSLVPAEAFF. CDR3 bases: TGTGCCAGCAGCTTGGTGCCAGCAGAAGCTTTCTTT.

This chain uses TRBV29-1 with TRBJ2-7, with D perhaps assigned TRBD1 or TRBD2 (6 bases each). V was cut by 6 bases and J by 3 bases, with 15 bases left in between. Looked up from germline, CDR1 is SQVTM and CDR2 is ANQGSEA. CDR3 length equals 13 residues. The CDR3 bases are TGCAGCGTCCAGAGGGGGGCCCTCTACGAGCAGTACTTC. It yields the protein CSVQRGALYEQYF.

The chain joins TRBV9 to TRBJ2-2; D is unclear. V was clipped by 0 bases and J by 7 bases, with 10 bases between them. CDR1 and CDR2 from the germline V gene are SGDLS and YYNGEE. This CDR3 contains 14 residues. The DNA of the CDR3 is TGTGCCAGCAGCGTAGCCCTCTCCGGCGGGGAGCTGTTTTTT. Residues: CASSVALSGGELFF.

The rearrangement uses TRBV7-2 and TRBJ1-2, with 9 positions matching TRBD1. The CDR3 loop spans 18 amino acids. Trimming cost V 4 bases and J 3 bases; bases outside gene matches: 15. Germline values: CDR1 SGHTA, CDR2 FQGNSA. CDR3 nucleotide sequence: TGTGCCAGCAGCTGGGACTTGGGACAGGGCCCCTCCGACTATGGCTACACCTTC. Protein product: CASSWDLGQGPSDYGYTF.

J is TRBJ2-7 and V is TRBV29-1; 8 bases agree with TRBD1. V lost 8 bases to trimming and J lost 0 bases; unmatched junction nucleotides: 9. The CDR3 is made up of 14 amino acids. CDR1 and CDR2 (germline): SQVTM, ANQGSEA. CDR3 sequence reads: CSIYDRGVSYEQYF. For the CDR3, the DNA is TGCAGCATATATGACAGGGGCGTCTCCTACGAGCAGTACTTC.

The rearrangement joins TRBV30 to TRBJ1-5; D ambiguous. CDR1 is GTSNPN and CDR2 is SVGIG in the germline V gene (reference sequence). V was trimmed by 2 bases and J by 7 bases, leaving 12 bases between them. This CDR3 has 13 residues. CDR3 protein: CAWSKGSQQPQHF. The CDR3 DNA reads TGTGCCTGGAGTAAAGGGTCCCAACAGCCCCAGCATTTT.

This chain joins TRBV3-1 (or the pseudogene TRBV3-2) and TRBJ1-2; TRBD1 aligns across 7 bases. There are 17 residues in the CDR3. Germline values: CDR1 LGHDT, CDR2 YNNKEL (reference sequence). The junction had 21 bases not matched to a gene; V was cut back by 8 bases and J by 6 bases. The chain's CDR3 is CASRTLGTVGNSDGYTF. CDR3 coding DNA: TGTGCCAGCCGGACACTAGGGACAGTCGGGAACTCTGATGGCTACACCTTC.

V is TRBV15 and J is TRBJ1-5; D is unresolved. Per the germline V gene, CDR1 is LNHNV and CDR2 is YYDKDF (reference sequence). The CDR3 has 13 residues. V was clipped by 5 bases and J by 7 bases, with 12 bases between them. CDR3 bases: TGTGCCACCAGCCAGATAAGGGCCCAGCCCCAGCATTTT. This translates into CATSQIRAQPQHF.

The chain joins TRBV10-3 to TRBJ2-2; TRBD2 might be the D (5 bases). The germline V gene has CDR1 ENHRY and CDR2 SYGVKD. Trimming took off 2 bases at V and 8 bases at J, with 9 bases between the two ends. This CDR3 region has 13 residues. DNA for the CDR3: TGTGCCATCAGTGAGAGGGAGTGGGGGGAGCTGTTTTTT. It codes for CAISEREWGELFF.

Here the CDR3 DNA reads TGTGCCAGCAGCTTCGACAGGGACACTGAAGCTTTCTTT. Its protein is CASSFDRDTEAFF. This chain connects TRBV5-6 to TRBJ1-1, with 7 bases fitting TRBD1. The ends lost 2 bases at V and 3 bases at J; junction bases unmatched: 1. This CDR3 contains 13 residues. Germline V gene sequence: CDR1 SGHDT, CDR2 YYEEEE.

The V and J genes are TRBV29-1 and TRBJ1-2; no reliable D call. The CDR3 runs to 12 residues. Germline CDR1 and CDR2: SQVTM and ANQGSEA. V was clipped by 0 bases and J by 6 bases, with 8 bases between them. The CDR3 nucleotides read TGCAGCGTTGAAGAAACCCAGGATGGCTACACCTTC. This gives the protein CSVEETQDGYTF.

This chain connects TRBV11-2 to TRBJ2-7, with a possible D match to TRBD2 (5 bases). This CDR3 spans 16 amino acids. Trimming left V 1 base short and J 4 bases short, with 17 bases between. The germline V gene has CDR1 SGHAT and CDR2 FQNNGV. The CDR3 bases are TGTGCCAGCAGCTTAGGGTCTACGGGGTCGGGGTACGAGCAGTACTTC. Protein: CASSLGSTGSGYEQYF.

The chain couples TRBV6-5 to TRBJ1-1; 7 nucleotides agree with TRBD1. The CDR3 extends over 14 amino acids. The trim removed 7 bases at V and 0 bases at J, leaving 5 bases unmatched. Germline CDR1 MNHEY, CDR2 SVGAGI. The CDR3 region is CASIRQGVNTEAFF. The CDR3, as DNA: TGTGCCAGCATTAGACAGGGAGTGAACACTGAAGCTTTCTTT.

The CDR3 region has the DNA TGTGCCAGCAGCTTGGGACAGGCGTCAGATACGCAGTATTTT. As protein: CASSLGQASDTQYF. The chain uses TRBV11-3 and TRBJ2-3, with 8 positions matching TRBD1. Unmatched junction bases numbered 3, after V lost 3 bases and J lost 4 bases. The CDR3 is made up of 14 amino acids. The germline gives CDR1 SGHNT, CDR2 YENEEA.

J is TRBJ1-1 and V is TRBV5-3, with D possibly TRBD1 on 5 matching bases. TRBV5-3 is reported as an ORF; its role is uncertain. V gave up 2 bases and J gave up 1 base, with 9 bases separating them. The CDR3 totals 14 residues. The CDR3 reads CARSFGTSNTEAFF. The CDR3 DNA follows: TGTGCCAGAAGCTTCGGGACGTCGAACACTGAAGCTTTCTTT.

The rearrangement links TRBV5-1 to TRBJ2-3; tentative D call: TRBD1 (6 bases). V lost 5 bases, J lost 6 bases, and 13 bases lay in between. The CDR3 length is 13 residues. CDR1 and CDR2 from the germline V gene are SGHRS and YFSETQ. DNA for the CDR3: TGCGCCAGCAGGGGACAAGTGGGGGATACGCAGTATTTT. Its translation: CASRGQVGDTQYF. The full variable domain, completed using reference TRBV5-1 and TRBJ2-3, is KAGVTQTPRYLIKTRGQQVTLSCSPISGHRSVSWYQQTPGQGLQFLFEYFSETQRNKGNFPGRFSGRQFSNSRSEMNVSTLELGDSALYLCASRGQVGDTQYFGPGTRLTVL.

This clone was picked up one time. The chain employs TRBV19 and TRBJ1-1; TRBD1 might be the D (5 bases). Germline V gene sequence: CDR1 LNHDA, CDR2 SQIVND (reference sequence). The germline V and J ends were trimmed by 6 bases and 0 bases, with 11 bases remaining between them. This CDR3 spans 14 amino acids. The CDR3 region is CASSRVRLNTEAFF. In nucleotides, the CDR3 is TGTGCCAGTAGCAGGGTCAGGTTGAACACTGAAGCTTTCTTT.